This entry concerns a single TCR beta chain. The sample is drawn from a study of shared clonotypes between healthy human individuals. It was 200 ng DNA, 33,000 or so T cell genomes, that sorted-subset replicate PCRs used. The assay was immunoSEQ multiplex PCR, and TCRdb's table has in-frame clones only and misses some. The sample lists about 2.4 million clones, about 92% occurring once. Germline V gene sequence: CDR1 SGHTA, CDR2 FQGNSA. This CDR3 is built from 14 residues. V was trimmed by 1 base and J by 3 bases, leaving 10 bases between them. What was sequenced was naive CD4+ T cells sorted from blood. Subset here: CD45RA+ positively selected. This TCR was recovered from a man aged 18 to 30 in good health. This rearrangement joins TRBV7-2 to TRBJ2-7; possibly TRBD1 or TRBD2 for D (5 bases each). In DNA, the CDR3 is TGTGCCAGCAGCTTAGGGGGGAGACTCTACGAGCAGTACTTC. Translated, it gives CASSLGGRLYEQYF.